The source of this TCR beta chain is a study of prognosis after radiotherapy for stage I lung cancer. This CDR3 is 18 amino acids long. Trimming cost V 7 bases and J 0 bases; bases outside gene matches: 15. Germline CDR1 is SGDLS and CDR2 is YYNGEE. The authors amplified TCR beta CDR3 from genomic DNA using two-round multiplex PCR. The authors ran first-round PCR with primers specific to each TRBV and TRBJ gene. TCRdb passed the multiplex PCR reads through MiXCR, listing each CDR3 protein once. Of around 13,000 distinct CDR3 sequences in the sample, 40% to 55% are singletons; the top ten hold 40%. Ten or more counts support this clonotype.

Source: PBMCs, taken before or after stereotactic body radiation therapy (not recorded which). The rearrangement links TRBV9 to TRBJ2-1; 8 positions agree with TRBD2. This sequence was found in a donor over 45 with non-small cell lung cancer. CDR3 nucleotides: TGTGCCAGCCCCCTACCAGCGGGGGCAAGGAGCTCCTACAATGAGCAGTTCTTC. It codes for CASPLPAGARSSYNEQFF.